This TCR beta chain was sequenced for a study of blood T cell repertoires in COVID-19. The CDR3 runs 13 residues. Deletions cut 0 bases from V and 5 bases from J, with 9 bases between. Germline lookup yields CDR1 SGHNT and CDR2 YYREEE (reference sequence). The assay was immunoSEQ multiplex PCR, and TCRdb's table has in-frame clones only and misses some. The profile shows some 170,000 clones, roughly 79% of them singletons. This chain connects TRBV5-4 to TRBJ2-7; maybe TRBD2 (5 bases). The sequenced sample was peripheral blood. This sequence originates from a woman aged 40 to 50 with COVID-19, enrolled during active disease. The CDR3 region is CASSLVTRHEQYF. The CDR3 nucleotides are TGTGCCAGCAGCTTGGTCACTAGACACGAGCAGTACTTC. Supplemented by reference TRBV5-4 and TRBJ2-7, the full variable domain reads ETGVTQSPTHLIKTRGQQVTLRCSSQSGHNTVSWYQQALGQGPQFIFQYYREEENGRGNFPPRFSGLQFPNYSSELNVNALELDDSALYLCASSLVTRHEQYFGPGTRLTVT.